The 16 T cell receptor beta chains below all came from one sample that was sequenced in a study of PD-L1 blockade in urothelial cancer. The time point is: peripheral blood 6 weeks after treatment start. Assay used: immunoSEQ multiplex PCR; TCRdb lists only in-frame clones, some missing. The sample includes more than 95,000 clones, roughly 91% seen only once; the top ten take about 1.8%. Sequencing used PBMCs, obtained around atezolizumab (anti-PD-L1) treatment. The receptors originated from a man between 60 and 75 years old with urothelial cancer.

The rearrangement uses TRBV28 and TRBJ2-7, with TRBD1 matching over 8 bases. Germline V gene lookup returns CDR1 MDHEN and CDR2 SYDVKM. The CDR3 is 14 amino acids. With 6 bases clipped from V and 4 bases from J, the junction kept 8 bases outside the gene matches. CDR3 in amino acids: CASSPGQVGYEQYF. CDR3 nucleotide sequence: TGTGCCAGCAGCCCGGGACAGGTAGGGTACGAGCAGTACTTC.

The J gene is TRBJ2-7, the V gene TRBV12-5; 9 bases align to TRBD1. Losses at the gene ends were 6 bases for V and 2 bases for J; bases not matched to a gene: 2. This CDR3 contains 13 residues. CDR1 and CDR2 from the germline V gene are LGHNT and FRNRAP. CDR3 in DNA: TGTGCTAGTGGGGGACAGGGCCCCTACGAGCAGTACTTC. It translates to CASGGQGPYEQYF.

V usage is TRBV11-2 and J usage is TRBJ2-7, with a possible D match to TRBD2 (5 bases). The germline V and J ends were trimmed by 1 base and 2 bases, with 12 bases remaining between them. The CDR3 spans 15 residues. Germline V gives CDR1 SGHAT, CDR2 FQNNGV. The CDR3 DNA reads TGTGCCAGCAGCTTAGGGAGCGGAGACGCCTACGAGCAGTACTTC. The encoded protein is CASSLGSGDAYEQYF. Using reference TRBV11-2 and TRBJ2-7 for the parts outside the CDR3, the full variable domain is EAGVAQSPRYKIIEKRQSVAFWCNPISGHATLYWYQQILGQGPKLLIQFQNNGVVDDSQLPKDRFSAERLKGVDSTLKIQPAKLEDSAVYLCASSLGSGDAYEQYFGPGTRLTVT.

The chain couples TRBV9 to TRBJ1-4; D unresolved. Germline CDR1 and CDR2: SGDLS and YYNGEE. This CDR3 has 15 amino acids. V was pared by 4 bases and J by 8 bases, with 18 bases between. The CDR3 nucleotides read TGTGCCAGCAGCCGAGGAGGAGGACGGGGAGAAAAACTGTTTTTT. It translates to CASSRGGGRGEKLFF.

This chain uses TRBV29-1 with TRBJ1-1, with D hard to call. The CDR3 consists of 11 residues. CDR1 is SQVTM, CDR2 ANQGSEA, per germline. Trimming removed 3 bases at V and 6 bases at J, with 8 bases between. CDR3 sequence: CSVDPGAEAFF. The CDR3 bases are TGCAGCGTTGACCCCGGGGCTGAAGCTTTCTTT.

The CDR3 reads CASSSGQGSWETQYF. The CDR3 DNA sequence: TGTGCCAGCAGCTCGGGACAGGGGTCGTGGGAGACCCAGTACTTC. The rearrangement uses TRBV7-2 and TRBJ2-5; the match to TRBD1 covers 10 bases. With 4 bases clipped from V and 5 bases from J, the junction kept 7 bases outside the gene matches. CDR3 size: 15 residues. The germline V gene has CDR1 SGHTA and CDR2 FQGNSA. Supplemented by reference TRBV7-2 and TRBJ2-5, the full variable domain reads GAGVSQSPSNKVTEKGKDVELRCDPISGHTALYWYRQSLGQGLEFLIYFQGNSAPDKSGLPSDRFSAERTGGSVSTLTIQRTQQEDSAVYLCASSSGQGSWETQYFGPGTRLLVL.

This clone came up once. V usage is TRBV9 and J usage is TRBJ1-1; perhaps TRBD1 as D (5 bases). The CDR3 is 16 amino acids. The V and J ends lost 0 bases and 4 bases respectively, with 16 bases between them. Germline values: CDR1 SGDLS, CDR2 YYNGEE. This chain's CDR3 is CASSVGDFPRGTEAFF. For the CDR3, the DNA is TGTGCCAGCAGCGTAGGGGACTTCCCTCGGGGCACTGAAGCTTTCTTT. The full variable domain, rest sourced from reference TRBV9 and TRBJ1-1, is DSGVTQTPKHLITATGQRVTLRCSPRSGDLSVYWYQQSLDQGLQFLIQYYNGEERAKGNILERFSAQQFPDLHSELNLSSLELGDSALYFCASSVGDFPRGTEAFFGQGTRLTVV.

The rearrangement links TRBV11-2 to TRBJ2-1; D is unclear. V shed 2 bases and J shed 4 bases, with 12 bases lying between them. The CDR3 totals 15 residues. Germline assignment: CDR1 SGHAT and CDR2 FQNNGV. CDR3: CASSLSTSLYNEQFF. Here the CDR3 DNA reads TGTGCCAGCAGCTTATCGACATCTCTGTACAATGAGCAGTTCTTC.

This chain joins TRBV11-2 and TRBJ1-2, with 9 positions matching TRBD1. CDR3 length: 15 residues. The J segment lost 1 base and the V segment lost 1 base, leaving 1 base of the junction unmatched. The germline V gene has CDR1 SGHAT and CDR2 FQNNGV. The CDR3 DNA sequence: TGTGCCAGCAGCTTAGGGACAGGGGTTAACTATGGCTACACCTTC. It codes for CASSLGTGVNYGYTF.

The chain uses TRBV7-8 and TRBJ1-2; D call uncertain. V lost 2 bases, J lost 3 bases, and 13 bases lay in between. This CDR3 comprises 15 residues. Germline V gene data show CDR1 as SGHVS and CDR2 as FQNEAQ. Here the CDR3 DNA reads TGTGCCAGCAGCTTAAAGGCAGGCCCAGACTATGGCTACACCTTC. Its translation is CASSLKAGPDYGYTF.

V and J are TRBV27 and TRBJ1-1; no definite D call. Germline-derived CDR1 and CDR2 are MNHEY and SMNVEV (reference sequence). The CDR3 runs to 13 residues. V was trimmed by 4 bases and J by 4 bases, leaving 10 bases between them. CDR3 sequence: CASSYPAVTEAFF. The CDR3, as DNA: TGTGCCAGCAGTTATCCGGCGGTCACTGAAGCTTTCTTT.

The chain uses TRBV7-9 and TRBJ1-1; D unclear. Trimming removed 6 bases from V and 0 bases from J, with 14 bases in between. The V gene's germline CDR1 is SEHNR and CDR2 FQNEAQ (reference sequence). The CDR3 length is 15 residues. CDR3 bases: TGTGCCAGCAGTCCAGGTGAATACATGAACACTGAAGCTTTCTTT. Translating gives CASSPGEYMNTEAFF.

This chain joins TRBV28 and TRBJ2-1; D remains ambiguous. This CDR3 has 12 amino acids. With 4 bases removed from V and 6 bases from J, the gap between germline ends came to 7 bases. Germline-derived CDR1 and CDR2 are MDHEN and SYDVKM. The CDR3 region has the DNA TGTGCCAGCAGTTCAACTATCAATGAGCAGTTCTTC. It codes for CASSSTINEQFF.

The chain links TRBV27 to TRBJ2-7, with 8 bases that match TRBD2. The germline V gene has CDR1 MNHEY and CDR2 SMNVEV (reference sequence). The CDR3 totals 15 residues. V lost 8 bases, J lost 4 bases, and 13 bases stayed unmatched. CDR3 protein: CASRRGGVEGYEQYF. In DNA form, the CDR3 reads TGTGCCAGCCGACGGGGGGGGGTCGAGGGTTACGAGCAGTACTTC.

The chain joins TRBV5-6 to TRBJ1-4; D uncertain. Trimming removed 0 bases from V and 4 bases from J, with 10 bases in between. The length of the CDR3 is 15 residues. Germline V gene sequence: CDR1 SGHDT, CDR2 YYEEEE. The CDR3 spells CASSLGFQFNEKLFF. The CDR3 DNA is TGTGCCAGCAGCTTGGGTTTTCAGTTTAATGAAAAACTGTTTTTT.

Only one count was recorded for this clone. V usage is TRBV6-5 and J usage is TRBJ1-2; D uncertain. The germline gives CDR1 MNHEY, CDR2 SVGAGI. This CDR3 is built from 14 residues. The V end lost 0 bases, the J end lost 2 bases, and 7 bases lay between the germline ends. CDR3 bases: TGTGCCAGCAGTTACTCGAGGGAGAACTATGGCTACACCTTC. Residues: CASSYSRENYGYTF.